The rows below give T cell receptor beta chains drawn from one sample of a study of blood T cells in healthy people across ages. TCRdb passed the 5' RACE reads through MiXCR, listing each CDR3 protein once. Here the sample spans some 1.7 million distinct CDR3 sequences, 28% being singletons. Source material: blood. The receptors were sampled from a woman in her 30s in good health. The CDR3 runs from the conserved cysteine through the conserved F or W. Fields, in order: CDR3 DNA, CDR3 protein, V gene, clone size, J gene, D gene. A D gene is named only where the DNA matches it firmly. Where a row states a size, it is once, few, many or the class of an expanded clone; other rows omit it.

TGTGCCAGTATTAGCGGGAGCTCCTACAATGAGCAGTTCTTC CASISGSSYNEQFF TRBV19 NA TRBJ2-1 TRBD2
TGTGCCAGCAGTTACGCACTAGCGGGGGGTCGCGAGACCCAGTACTTC CASSYALAGGRETQYF TRBV6-5 few TRBJ2-5 TRBD2
TGTGCCAGCAGTGAACCTCGTACAGGGAACACTGAAGCTTTCTTT CASSEPRTGNTEAFF TRBV6-1 once TRBJ1-1 NA
TGTGCCAGCAGCCGGACTAGCCTATGGGGGGAAGAGACCCAGTACTTC CASSRTSLWGEETQYF TRBV14 few TRBJ2-5 TRBD2
TGTGCCAGCAGCACCGATCCGGGACAGGGGATCAATAAGCAGTTCTTC CASSTDPGQGINKQFF TRBV9 NA TRBJ2-1 TRBD1
TGCGCCAGCAGCCATACATCCAGGGGAGAGAACTATGGCTACACCTTC CASSHTSRGENYGYTF TRBV5-1 many TRBJ1-2 NA
TGCAGCCACCTACAGGGGGTGAACACTGAAGCTTTCTTT CSHLQGVNTEAFF TRBV29-1 many TRBJ1-1 TRBD1
TGTGCCGGGGGACTAGCGGGAGCAGAGACCCAGTACTTC CAGGLAGAETQYF TRBV5-6 many TRBJ2-5 TRBD2
TGTGCCAGCAGTTTTACGGTTAGCGGCGAGCAGTACTTC CASSFTVSGEQYF TRBV27 NA TRBJ2-7 NA
TGTGCCAGCAACTACGACAGGGCTTCCTACAATGAGCAGTACTTC CASNYDRASYNEQYF TRBV6-2/TRBV6-3 NA TRBJ2-7 TRBD1
TGTGCCAGCAGCGAGACAGGGGGCTATGGCTACACCTTC CASSETGGYGYTF TRBV7-2 many TRBJ1-2 TRBD1
TGCGCCAGCAGCTTCGGTTCCGGGAGGGGGTACGAGCAGTACTTC CASSFGSGRGYEQYF TRBV5-1 NA TRBJ2-7 TRBD2
TGTGCCAGCAGCCACAAAAGCGGGATGAGCGACGAGCAGTACTTC CASSHKSGMSDEQYF TRBV5-5 few TRBJ2-7 TRBD2